This TCR beta chain emerged from a study of CXCR3-negative and CXCR3-positive naive CD8 T cells. General observations from the study: The study found that naive CXCR3-negative and CXCR3-positive cells shared TRBV-TRBJ usage, while memory cells differed. Researchers report CXCR3 expression partially decreased after cryopreservation, with fresh PBMCs used in most assays.

Sorting was done in triplicate for each CD8+ T cell subset (roughly 300,000 cells each). Naive CD8+ T lymphocytes were specified as CD45RO-CCR7+CD27+CD95-. With regard to this clonotype: Its antigen is as yet unknown.

Each TRB cDNA library was prepared by 5' RACE (with UMI labels). TCRdb reprocessed the 5' RACE reads; each CDR3 protein has one entry and no DNA is given. The sample has 46,000 or so distinct CDR3 sequences; the top ten hold about 2.5%. The CDR3 totals 18 residues. The chain joins TRBV21-1 to TRBJ1-6. TRBV21-1 has pseudogene status. Sequencing used naive CXCR3- CD8+ T cells from blood. Indicated subset: CD45RO-CCR7+CD27+CD95- naive CD8+ T cells lacking CXCR3 (TNR3-). This TCR came from a human donor in good health. Some clones in this sample may be carry-over from other donors' samples. CDR3 amino acids: CASSKLEARSSYNSPLHF.